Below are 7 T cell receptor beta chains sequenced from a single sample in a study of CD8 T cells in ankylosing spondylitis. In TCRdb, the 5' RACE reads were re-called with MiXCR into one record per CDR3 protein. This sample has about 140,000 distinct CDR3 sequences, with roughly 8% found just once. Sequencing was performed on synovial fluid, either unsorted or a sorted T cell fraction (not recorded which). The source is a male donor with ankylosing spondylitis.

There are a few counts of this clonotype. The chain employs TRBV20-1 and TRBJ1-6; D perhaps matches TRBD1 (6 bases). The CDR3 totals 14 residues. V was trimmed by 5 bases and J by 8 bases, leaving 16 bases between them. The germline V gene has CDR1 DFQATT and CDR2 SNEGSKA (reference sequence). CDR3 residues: CSALSGAWDSPLHF. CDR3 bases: TGCAGTGCTCTCTCGGGGGCCTGGGATTCACCCCTCCACTTT.

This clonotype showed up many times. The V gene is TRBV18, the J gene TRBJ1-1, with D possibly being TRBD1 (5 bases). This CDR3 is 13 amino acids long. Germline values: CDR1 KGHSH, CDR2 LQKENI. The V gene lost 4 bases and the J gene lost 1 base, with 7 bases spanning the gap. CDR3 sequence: CASSRDGNTEAFF. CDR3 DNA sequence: TGTGCCAGCTCACGGGACGGGAACACTGAAGCTTTCTTT. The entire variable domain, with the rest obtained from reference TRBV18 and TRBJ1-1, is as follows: NAGVMQNPRHLVRRRGQEARLRCSPMKGHSHVYWYRQLPEEGLKFMVYLQKENIIDESGMPKERFSAEFPKEGPSILRIQQVVRGDSAAYFCASSRDGNTEAFFGQGTRLTVV.

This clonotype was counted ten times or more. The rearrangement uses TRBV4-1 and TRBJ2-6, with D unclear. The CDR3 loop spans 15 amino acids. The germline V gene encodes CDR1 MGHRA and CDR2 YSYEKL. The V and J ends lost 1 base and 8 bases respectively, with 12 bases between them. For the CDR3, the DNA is TGCGCCAGCAGCCAAGGGACCTTTGCGACCAACGTCCTGACTTTC. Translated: CASSQGTFATNVLTF.

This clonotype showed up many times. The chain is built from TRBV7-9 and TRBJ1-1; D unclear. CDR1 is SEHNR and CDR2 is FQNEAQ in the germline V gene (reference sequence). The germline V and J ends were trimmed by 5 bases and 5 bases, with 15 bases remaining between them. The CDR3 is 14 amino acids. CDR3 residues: CASSPLVPGTEAFF. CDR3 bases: TGTGCCAGCAGCCCCCTCGTACCGGGGACTGAAGCTTTCTTT.

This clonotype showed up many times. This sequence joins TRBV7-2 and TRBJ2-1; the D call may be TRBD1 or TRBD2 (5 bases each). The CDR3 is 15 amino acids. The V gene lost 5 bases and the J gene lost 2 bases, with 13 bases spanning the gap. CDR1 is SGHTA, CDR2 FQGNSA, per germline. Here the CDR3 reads CASSPGTRTYNEQFF. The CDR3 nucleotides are TGTGCCAGCAGCCCCGGGACCCGGACCTACAATGAGCAGTTCTTC.

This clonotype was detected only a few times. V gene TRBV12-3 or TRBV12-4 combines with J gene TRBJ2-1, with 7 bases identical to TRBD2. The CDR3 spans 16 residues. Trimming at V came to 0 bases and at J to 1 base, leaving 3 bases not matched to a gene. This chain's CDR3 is CASSLARTRSYNEQFF. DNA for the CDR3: TGTGCCAGCAGTTTAGCGCGGACTAGATCCTACAATGAGCAGTTCTTC.

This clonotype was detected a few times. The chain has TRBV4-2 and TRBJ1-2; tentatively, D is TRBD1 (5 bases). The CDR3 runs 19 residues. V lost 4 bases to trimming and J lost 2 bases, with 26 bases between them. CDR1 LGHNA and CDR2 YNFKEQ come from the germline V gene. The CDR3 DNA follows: TGTGCCAGCAGCCGCCCCAGACCAGGGCAGAACCTCGCAAACTATGGCTACACCTTC. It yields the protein CASSRPRPGQNLANYGYTF.